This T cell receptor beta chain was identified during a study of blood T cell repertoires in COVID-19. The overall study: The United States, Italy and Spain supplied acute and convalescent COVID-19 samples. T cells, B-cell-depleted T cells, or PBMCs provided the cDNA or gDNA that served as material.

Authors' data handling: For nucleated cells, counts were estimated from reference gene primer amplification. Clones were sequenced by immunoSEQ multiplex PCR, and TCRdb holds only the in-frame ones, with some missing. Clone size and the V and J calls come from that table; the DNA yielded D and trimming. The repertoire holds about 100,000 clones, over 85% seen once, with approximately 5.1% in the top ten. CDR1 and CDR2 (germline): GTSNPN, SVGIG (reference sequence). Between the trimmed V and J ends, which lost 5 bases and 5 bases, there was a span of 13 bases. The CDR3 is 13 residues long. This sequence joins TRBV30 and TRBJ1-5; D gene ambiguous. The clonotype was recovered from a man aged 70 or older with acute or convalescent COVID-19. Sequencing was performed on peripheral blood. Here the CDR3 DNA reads TGTGCCTGGTCTGCCTCTACCCATCAGCCCCAGCATTTT. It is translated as CAWSASTHQPQHF.